Listed below are T cell receptor beta chains from one sample, sequenced in a study of T cell responses to AZD1222 COVID-19 vaccine. Sequencing used immunoSEQ multiplex PCR; TCRdb keeps in-frame clones, though not all of them. The data contain more than 85,000 clones, roughly nine tenths of them singletons. The material sequenced was peripheral blood, taken on day 0 of AZD1222 vaccination. The receptors were gathered from an adult in good health. CDR3s include the opening cysteine and the closing phenylalanine or tryptophan. Each record gives: D gene, CDR3 length, clone size, J gene, V gene, CDR3 DNA, CDR3 protein. The D gene is left open where the match is weak. Only some rows state a clone size, as once, few, many or a class for expanded clones.

d_gene: TRBD2; len: 15; abundance: -; j_gene: TRBJ2-5; v_gene: TRBV3-1/TRBV3-2; CDR3nt: TGTGCCAGCAGCCAAGAGGGACTACTGAACCGTGAAGAGTACTTC; CDR3aa: CASSQEGLLNREEYF
d_gene: -; len: 15; abundance: once; j_gene: TRBJ2-1; v_gene: TRBV5-4; CDR3nt: TGTGCCAGCAGCTTGGAGACTAGCTCCTACAATGAGCAGTTCTTC; CDR3aa: CASSLETSSYNEQFF
d_gene: -; len: 14; abundance: -; j_gene: TRBJ2-5; v_gene: TRBV24-1; CDR3nt: TGTGCCACCAGTTATTCAGGGTTACCCGAGACCCAGTACTTC; CDR3aa: CATSYSGLPETQYF
d_gene: -; len: 18; abundance: -; j_gene: TRBJ2-1; v_gene: TRBV7-6; CDR3nt: TGTGCCAGCAGCTTACGGGGAGGGGGGACCCCTGAATTCAATGAGCAGTTCTTC; CDR3aa: CASSLRGGGTPEFNEQFF
d_gene: -; len: 12; abundance: -; j_gene: TRBJ1-1; v_gene: TRBV7-2; CDR3nt: TGTGCCAGCAGCACTCGTAACACTGAAGCTTTCTTT; CDR3aa: CASSTRNTEAFF
d_gene: TRBD1; len: 17; abundance: -; j_gene: TRBJ1-4; v_gene: TRBV11-2; CDR3nt: TGTGCCAGCAGCCCTCGACAGGGGGCCGCAACTAATGAAAAACTGTTTTTT; CDR3aa: CASSPRQGAATNEKLFF
d_gene: -; len: 14; abundance: -; j_gene: TRBJ2-5; v_gene: TRBV6-5; CDR3nt: TGTGCCAGCAGTTACCTCGGGACAAAAGAGACCCAGTACTTC; CDR3aa: CASSYLGTKETQYF
d_gene: -; len: 16; abundance: -; j_gene: TRBJ2-6; v_gene: TRBV2; CDR3nt: TGTGCCAGCAGTGACGAAATCGGGGCTGGGGCCAACGTCCTGACTTTC; CDR3aa: CASSDEIGAGANVLTF
d_gene: -; len: 15; abundance: -; j_gene: TRBJ1-2; v_gene: TRBV6-1; CDR3nt: TGTGCCAGTCGAGCCGGGACAAACTTCAACTATGGCTACACCTTC; CDR3aa: CASRAGTNFNYGYTF
d_gene: -; len: 14; abundance: -; j_gene: TRBJ2-3; v_gene: TRBV10-3; CDR3nt: TGTGCCATCACCAGGGAGCGGAGCACAGATACGCAGTATTTT; CDR3aa: CAITRERSTDTQYF
d_gene: TRBD2; len: 12; abundance: -; j_gene: TRBJ2-7; v_gene: TRBV30; CDR3nt: TGTGCCTCCTCCGCTAGCGGCTACGAGCAGTACTTC; CDR3aa: CASSASGYEQYF
d_gene: -; len: 15; abundance: -; j_gene: TRBJ2-5; v_gene: TRBV7-2; CDR3nt: TGTGCCAGCAGCTTAGTGATGACAGGAGACGGGACCCAGTACTTC; CDR3aa: CASSLVMTGDGTQYF
d_gene: -; len: 15; abundance: -; j_gene: TRBJ1-2; v_gene: TRBV5-1; CDR3nt: TGCGCCAGCAGCTTGGAGGGGGGAACGGACTATGGCTACACCTTC; CDR3aa: CASSLEGGTDYGYTF
d_gene: -; len: 14; abundance: -; j_gene: TRBJ1-3; v_gene: TRBV6-5; CDR3nt: TGTGCCAGCACAGTTGGGGCCGGTGGAAACACCATATATTTT; CDR3aa: CASTVGAGGNTIYF
d_gene: -; len: 11; abundance: -; j_gene: TRBJ1-2; v_gene: TRBV6-1; CDR3nt: TGTGCCAGCAGTGAATACGTTGGCTACACCTTC; CDR3aa: CASSEYVGYTF
d_gene: TRBD2; len: 17; abundance: -; j_gene: TRBJ2-1; v_gene: TRBV5-1; CDR3nt: TGCGCCAGCAGCTTGGCCGGACTAGCGGAAATTTACAATGAGCAGTTCTTC; CDR3aa: CASSLAGLAEIYNEQFF
d_gene: -; len: 13; abundance: -; j_gene: TRBJ1-2; v_gene: TRBV12-3/TRBV12-4; CDR3nt: TGTGCCACCACAGTCCGGGCTAACTATGGCTACACCTTC; CDR3aa: CATTVRANYGYTF